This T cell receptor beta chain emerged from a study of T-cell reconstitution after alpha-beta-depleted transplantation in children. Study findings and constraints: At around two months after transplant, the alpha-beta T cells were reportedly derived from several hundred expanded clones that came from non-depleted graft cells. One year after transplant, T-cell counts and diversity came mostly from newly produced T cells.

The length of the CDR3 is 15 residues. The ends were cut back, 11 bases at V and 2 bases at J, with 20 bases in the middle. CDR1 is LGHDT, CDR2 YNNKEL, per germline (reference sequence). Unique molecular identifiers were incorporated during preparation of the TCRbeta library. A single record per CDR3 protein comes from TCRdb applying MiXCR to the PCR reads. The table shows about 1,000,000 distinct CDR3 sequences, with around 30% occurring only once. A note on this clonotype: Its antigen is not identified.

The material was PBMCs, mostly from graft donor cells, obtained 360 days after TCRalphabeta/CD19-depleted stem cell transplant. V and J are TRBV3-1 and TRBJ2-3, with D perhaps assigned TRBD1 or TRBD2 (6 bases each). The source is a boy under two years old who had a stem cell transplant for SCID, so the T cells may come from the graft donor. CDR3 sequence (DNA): TGTGCCTCCTCTGTGGGGGGCAGATTCACAGATACGCAGTATTTT. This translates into CASSVGGRFTDTQYF.